This TCR beta chain emerged from a study of identical twins listed by TCRdb under 2016. Context from the whole study: TCR alpha and beta repertoires from monozygotic twins, unrelated adults of various ages and cord blood were deep-sequenced to test whether fetal clonotypes persist. To rule out contamination, replicate twin experiments were performed at different times with different library preparation protocols.

Of note for this clonotype: It has no known antigen specificity. There are no base qualities to consult, and no much larger clone falls within one base.

Findings and caveats that apply to the study as a whole: Because the same donors could not be followed over many years, the conclusions relied on cross-sectional statistical analysis. Zero-insertion analyses could be partly confounded by invariant T cells such as MAIT and iNKT, although diverse VJ usage argued against such confounding for most clonotypes. Fewer insertions were carried by abundant cord blood beta clonotypes, a similar but weaker trend appeared in young adult naive repertoires, and no such trend appeared in memory repertoires. In monozygotic twins, recombination models systematically underestimated out-of-frame TCR alpha sharing, but the models matched the sharing seen between unrelated individuals. Compared with coincidental sharing between unrelated individuals, an excess of low generation-probability sequences was observed among out-of-frame TCR alpha sequences shared between twins. Excess twin sharing in beta out-of-frame sequences was weaker because fewer shared sequences lowered the signal-to-noise ratio.

Receptor libraries were prepared by 5' RACE. Sequencing took place on an Illumina HiSeq 2000. Template switching introduced a universal primer binding site; the final cDNA contained a unique molecular identifier, enabling accurate counting of TCR cDNA molecules. Specific primers in the conserved constant-segment region were used to synthesize first-strand cDNA for the TCR alpha and beta chains. To control for contamination, every cDNA library was double barcoded, receiving both a SMART-Mk sample barcode and Illumina barcodes. TruSeq adapter sequences along with Illumina sample barcodes were introduced in two successive PCR steps. TCR alpha and beta cDNA libraries were sequenced on the Illumina HiSeq platform with custom primers. On the authors' methods: Raw reads were processed with MiGEC to extract unique molecular identifiers, and MiXCR was used to determine CDR3 positions. For each individual, recombination models were inferred using an EM algorithm with the repgenHMM and IGoR tools. Shared clonotypes were analyzed with the tcR package in R, and sharing was normalized by the product of cloneset sizes. To study raw recombination free of thymic and clonal selection effects, out-of-frame nonproductive sequences were analyzed. TCRdb trimmed public reads at Q25 via fastp, called clones via MiXCR and kept in-frame beta chains. Rows are combined by CDR3 protein, so each entry shows the most common genes and DNA. The V and J calls follow TCRdb's processing rather than the paper's. The sample records 1.5 million to 2 million distinct CDR3 sequences, around 29% of which are singletons. In total, the top ten clones hold 0.25% to 0.3% of the sample.

Every donor was a healthy Caucasian. The source material was cord blood. The sequence was collected from a newborn girl in good health.

The nucleotides are TGTGCCAGCAGCTTTCGGGGGATTGAAGCTTTCTTT. Translated, this gives CASSFRGIEAFF. The sequence links TRBV7-2 to TRBJ1-1; the best D guess is TRBD1, with 5 bases matching. V and J are truncated by 3 bases and 7 bases respectively, leaving an intervening sequence of 9 bases. Per the germline V gene, SGHTA is the CDR1 and FQGNSA is the CDR2. The CDR3 starts with the cysteine, ends with the phenylalanine, and has 12 residues. Of the read, only the CDR3 DNA is kept; its 36 bases are in frame from base 1.